A single TCR beta chain is shown here with its context. Deletions cut 2 bases from V and 2 bases from J, with 9 bases between. CDR3 size: 14 residues. CDR1 is SGDLS, CDR2 YYNGEE, per germline. The sample comes from a study of technical replicates of blood from a handful of donors. The data were produced by immunoSEQ multiplex PCR, yet TCRdb's version contains in-frame clones alone and is incomplete. Found here are around 85,000 clones, about 94% of them singletons; the top ten hold about 0.25%. This TCR was recovered from a human donor in good health. The rearrangement uses TRBV9 and TRBJ2-3; tentatively, D is TRBD2 (5 bases). The sample was T cells isolated from PBMCs. CDR3 sequence (DNA): TGTGCCAGCAGCGTTGACGGGGACACAGATACGCAGTATTTT. It yields the protein CASSVDGDTDTQYF.